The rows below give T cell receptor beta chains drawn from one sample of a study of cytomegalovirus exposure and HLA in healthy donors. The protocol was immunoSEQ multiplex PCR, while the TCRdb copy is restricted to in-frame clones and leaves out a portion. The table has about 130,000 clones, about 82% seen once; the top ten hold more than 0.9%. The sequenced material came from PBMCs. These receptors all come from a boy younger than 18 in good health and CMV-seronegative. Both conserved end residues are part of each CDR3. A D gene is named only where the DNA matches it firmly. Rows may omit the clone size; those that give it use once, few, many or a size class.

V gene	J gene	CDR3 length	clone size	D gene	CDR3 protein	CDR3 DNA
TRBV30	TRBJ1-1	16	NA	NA	CAWSVSQVRPKSEAFF	TGTGCCTGGAGTGTAAGCCAGGTCCGGCCAAAGAGTGAAGCTTTCTTT
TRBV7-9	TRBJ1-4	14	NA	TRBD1	CASSRRQGDEKLFF	TGTGCCAGCAGCCGGAGACAGGGGGATGAAAAACTGTTTTTT
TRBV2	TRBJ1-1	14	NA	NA	CASSPEQGHAEAFF	TGTGCCAGCAGTCCAGAACAGGGTCACGCTGAAGCTTTCTTT
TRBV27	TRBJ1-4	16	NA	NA	CASRISTGMGNEKLFF	TGTGCCAGCAGGATAAGTACAGGGATGGGGAATGAAAAACTGTTTTTT
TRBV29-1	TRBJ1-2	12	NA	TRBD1	CSVADRDYGYTF	TGCAGCGTTGCTGACAGGGACTATGGCTACACCTTC
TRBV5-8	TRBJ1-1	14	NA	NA	CASSLEERNTEAFF	TGTGCCAGCAGCTTGGAAGAGAGGAACACTGAAGCTTTCTTT
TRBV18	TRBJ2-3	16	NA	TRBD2	CASSPVAGPSTDTQYF	TGTGCCAGCTCACCCGTAGCGGGCCCTAGCACAGATACGCAGTATTTT
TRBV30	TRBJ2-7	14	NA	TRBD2	CAWSDGLAGAEQYF	TGTGCCTGGAGTGACGGACTAGCGGGAGCCGAGCAGTACTTC
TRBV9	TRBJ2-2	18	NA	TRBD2	CASSETSGGVANTGELFF	TGTGCCAGCAGCGAGACTAGCGGGGGAGTCGCGAACACCGGGGAGCTGTTTTTT
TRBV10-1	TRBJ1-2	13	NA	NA	CASSEGGLRGYTF	TGCGCCAGCAGTGAGGGGGGCTTGAGGGGCTACACCTTC
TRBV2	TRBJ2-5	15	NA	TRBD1	CASTNPGTAQETQYF	TGTGCCAGCACTAACCCCGGGACAGCACAAGAGACCCAGTACTTC
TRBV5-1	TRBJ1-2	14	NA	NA	CASSLAPGDGGYTF	TGCGCCAGCAGCTTGGCCCCAGGGGACGGTGGCTACACCTTC
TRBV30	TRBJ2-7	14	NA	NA	CAWSVRRSTYEQYF	TGTGCCTGGAGTGTACGCAGGTCAACCTACGAGCAGTACTTC
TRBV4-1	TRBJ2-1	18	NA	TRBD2	CASSQTGGRANSYNEQFF	TGCGCCAGCAGCCAAACCGGCGGGAGGGCCAACTCCTACAATGAGCAGTTCTTC
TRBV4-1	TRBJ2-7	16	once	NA	CASSQGGAGPPYEQYF	TGCGCCAGCAGCCAAGGGGGTGCGGGTCCCCCCTACGAGCAGTACTTC
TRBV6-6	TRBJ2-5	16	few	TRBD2	CASSYWGTAGEETQYF	TGTGCCAGCAGTTACTGGGGTACAGCGGGAGAGGAGACCCAGTACTTC
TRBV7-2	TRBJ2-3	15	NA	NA	CASSPDSASTDTQYF	TGTGCCAGCTCACCAGACAGTGCTAGCACAGATACGCAGTATTTT
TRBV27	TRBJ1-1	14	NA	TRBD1	CASSDRGLGTEAFF	TGTGCCAGCAGCGACAGGGGATTAGGCACTGAAGCTTTCTTT
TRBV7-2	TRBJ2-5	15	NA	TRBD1	CASSPQGLGQETQYF	TGTGCCAGCAGCCCACAGGGGTTGGGGCAAGAGACCCAGTACTTC
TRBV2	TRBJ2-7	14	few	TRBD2	CASSELAGPRGQYF	TGTGCCAGCAGCGAGCTAGCGGGACCTAGAGGGCAGTACTTC
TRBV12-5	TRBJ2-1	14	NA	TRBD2	CASGAGTSRSEQFF	TGTGCTAGTGGCGCTGGGACTAGCCGATCTGAGCAGTTCTTC
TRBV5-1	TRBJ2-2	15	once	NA	CASSLGGEGAGELFF	TGCGCCAGCAGCTTGGGGGGGGAAGGCGCCGGGGAGCTGTTTTTT
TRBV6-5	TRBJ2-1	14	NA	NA	CASRVAEPYNEQFF	TGTGCCAGCAGGGTAGCGGAACCCTACAATGAGCAGTTCTTC
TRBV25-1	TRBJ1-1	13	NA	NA	CATSLDLNTEAFF	TGTGCCACCTCTCTAGATCTGAACACTGAAGCTTTCTTT
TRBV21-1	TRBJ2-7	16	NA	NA	CASSKEGQGLAYEQYF	TGTGCCAGCAGCAAAGAAGGACAGGGACTCGCCTACGAGCAGTACTTC
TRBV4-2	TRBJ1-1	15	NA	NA	CASGLGRQANTEAFF	TGTGCCAGCGGGTTAGGAAGACAGGCGAACACTGAAGCTTTCTTT
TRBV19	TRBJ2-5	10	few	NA	CATGQETQYF	TGTGCCACGGGGCAAGAGACCCAGTACTTC
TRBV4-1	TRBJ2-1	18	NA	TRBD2	CASSQEEVGSGSADEQFF	TGCGCCAGCAGCCAAGAAGAAGTAGGTAGCGGGAGCGCCGATGAGCAGTTCTTC
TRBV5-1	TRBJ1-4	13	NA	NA	CASSLAGRGELFF	TGCGCCAGCAGCTTGGCGGGGAGGGGGGAACTGTTTTTT
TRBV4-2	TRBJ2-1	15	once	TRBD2	CASSQERSGIDEQFF	TGTGCCAGCAGCCAAGAGAGGAGCGGGATCGATGAGCAGTTCTTC
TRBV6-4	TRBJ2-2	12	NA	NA	CASRGGPGELFF	TGTGCCAGCAGGGGGGGTCCCGGGGAGCTGTTTTTT
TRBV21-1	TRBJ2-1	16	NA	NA	CASSKGTGPSYNEQFF	TGTGCCAGCAGCAAAGGGACAGGGCCCTCCTACAATGAGCAGTTCTTC
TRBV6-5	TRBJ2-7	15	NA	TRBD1	CASRPGTGGIREQYF	TGTGCCAGCAGACCCGGGACAGGGGGCATTAGGGAGCAGTACTTC
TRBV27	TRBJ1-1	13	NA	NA	CASSFPGNTEAFF	TGTGCCAGCAGTTTCCCAGGGAACACTGAAGCTTTCTTT
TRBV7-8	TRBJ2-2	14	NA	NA	CASSLDLSTGELFF	TGTGCCAGCAGCTTAGACCTAAGTACCGGGGAGCTGTTTTTT